This T cell receptor beta chain derives from a study of blood T cells in healthy people across ages. This clonotype has only one observation. Its antigen is currently unknown. Each sample used at least 6 million PBMCs. A sample-barcoded 5' primer and a J-beta primer mix were used in a second PCR of roughly 7 to 11 cycles. TCRdb re-called the 5' RACE reads with MiXCR, one entry per CDR3 protein. The sample includes about a million distinct CDR3 sequences, less than 45% of them seen just once. Study observations and caveats: Age showed a roughly linear inverse relationship with TCR beta diversity per million T cells. A greater number of naive CD4+ cells and higher diversity distinguished long-lived donors from aged donors.

Sequencing was done on a sample of blood. The clonotype originates from a young man in good health.

Here the CDR3 DNA reads TGTGCCAGCAGCTACGGGGCGGGACAGGGAGGACCCACAGATACGCAGTATTTT. It yields the protein CASSYGAGQGGPTDTQYF. The V and J genes are TRBV21-1 and TRBJ2-3; the table's D call of TRBD1 was not tested on the DNA. TRBV21-1 is a pseudogene. There are 18 residues in the CDR3.